This T cell receptor beta chain appears in the sequencing data of a study of T cells in Graves' hyperthyroidism and ophthalmopathy. Study-wide results and caveats: Ophthalmopathy, as predicted by the model, came a median roughly 6.3 months after the prediction. Ophthalmopathy cases were set apart from stable hyperthyroidism by a 13 V-J model. Researchers found most expanded thyroid clonotypes above 0.001 in blood as well.

V was pared by 2 bases and J by 2 bases, with 3 bases of the junction left unmatched. CDR1 is KGHDR, CDR2 SFDVKD, per germline. The CDR3 runs 16 residues. In regard to this clonotype: Its matching antigen is unknown.

RNA transcripts were the template for amplifying TCR beta CDR3 regions. The HTBI set primed first-round TCR CDR3 RT-PCR. MiXCR was run by TCRdb on the multiplex PCR reads, yielding one entry per CDR3 protein. The sample records about 480,000 distinct CDR3 sequences, approximately 25% being singletons. It was uncontrolled infection, other autoimmune disease, pregnancy or lactation that excluded patients. Specimen: blood. This clonotype was obtained from a woman aged 25 to 39 with Graves' ophthalmopathy. V and J are TRBV24-1 and TRBJ1-5; 9 bases map to TRBD1. CDR3 nucleotide sequence: TGTGCCACCAGTGATTCATGGACAGGGGGCAATCAGCCCCAGCATTTT. It encodes CATSDSWTGGNQPQHF.